This TCR beta chain came from a study of shared clonotypes between healthy human individuals. Concerning this clone: Its antigen is unidentified.

The genomic DNA of each subset was split evenly across several immunoSEQ plates. Each PCR replicate from the sorted subsets contained about 200 ng DNA, which is 25,000 to 30,000 T cell genomes. Authors' methods: Filtering differed, since immunoSEQ gave only junction sequences and no quality scores. Method: immunoSEQ multiplex PCR; TCRdb's copy keeps in-frame clones and lacks some. V, J and clone size were drawn from that table, and D and trimming were deduced from the DNA. The sample has around 550,000 clones; about 95% are singletons. Selected positively for CCR7 and CD45RO-negative, naive CD8 cells excluded terminally differentiated effector memory CD45RA+ cells. Germline CDR1 and CDR2: WNHNN and SYGVQD (reference sequence). The CDR3 extends over 13 amino acids. Trimming shortened V by 0 bases and J by 7 bases, and 10 bases separated the two germline ends. Whole-study findings and limits: Some clonotypes were shared by all four sorted-subset donors, while others were not shared. The non-shared ones had lower generation probabilities than the shared ones.

The sample comprised naive CD8+ T cells sorted from blood. This TCR derives from a woman under 40 in good health. The chain combines TRBV10-1 with TRBJ2-7; no reliable D call. CDR3 amino acids: CASSESWAEEQYF. In nucleotides, the CDR3 is TGCGCCAGCAGTGAGTCTTGGGCCGAGGAGCAGTACTTC.